This entry lists 4 T cell receptor beta chains sequenced from one sample in a study of T-cell memory formation after mild COVID-19. TCRdb processed the 5' RACE reads anew with MiXCR; each CDR3 protein has one entry. The sample contains approximately 170,000 distinct CDR3 sequences, approximately 13% of which appear only once. Sequencing used PBMCs or a T cell subset sorted from them (not recorded which). The origin of the receptors is a man younger than 30 who had mild COVID-19 (a few samples of this study predate the infection). Cell type and time point are not known.

The rearrangement links TRBV7-2 to TRBJ2-7; D is unresolved. Per the germline V gene, CDR1 is SGHTA and CDR2 is FQGNSA. Trimming left V 3 bases short and J 9 bases short, with 15 bases between. The CDR3 runs 13 residues. CDR3 bases: TGTGCCAGCAGCTTCTCGGACCAGTCAGGGCAGTACTTC. It codes for CASSFSDQSGQYF. Together with reference TRBV7-2 and TRBJ2-7, the CDR3 gives the full variable domain: GAGVSQSPSNKVTEKGKDVELRCDPISGHTALYWYRQSLGQGLEFLIYFQGNSAPDKSGLPSDRFSAERTGGSVSTLTIQRTQQEDSAVYLCASSFSDQSGQYFGPGTRLTVT.

This clonotype was detected many times. CDR3 region: CALSPFTGGGYNEQFF. The CDR3 DNA is TGTGCCCTCAGTCCCTTTACAGGCGGGGGCTACAATGAGCAGTTCTTC. This chain links TRBV28 with TRBJ2-1; 7 bases map to TRBD2. CDR3 length: 16 residues. Germline CDR1 and CDR2: MDHEN and SYDVKM. J lost 3 bases, V lost 11 bases, and 16 bases had no gene match.

This clonotype appeared a few times. The chain uses TRBV7-2 and TRBJ2-3; D not resolved. V lost 5 bases, J lost 2 bases, and 8 bases lay in between. Germline loops: CDR1 SGHTA, CDR2 FQGNSA. The CDR3 is made up of 13 amino acids. CDR3 DNA: TGTGCCAGCAGCAGAGGATACACAGATACGCAGTATTTT. This encodes CASSRGYTDTQYF.

This clonotype has a handful of counts. V is TRBV6-2 or TRBV6-3 and J is TRBJ2-7; TRBD1 matches at 10 bases. From germline, CDR1 is MNHEY and CDR2 SVGEGT. J lost 8 bases, V lost 5 bases, and 18 bases had no gene match. This CDR3 region has 17 residues. The CDR3 reads CASSRDRGSAFSRQQYV. The CDR3 coding sequence is TGTGCCAGCAGTCGGGACAGGGGAAGCGCATTCAGCAGGCAGCAGTACGTC.